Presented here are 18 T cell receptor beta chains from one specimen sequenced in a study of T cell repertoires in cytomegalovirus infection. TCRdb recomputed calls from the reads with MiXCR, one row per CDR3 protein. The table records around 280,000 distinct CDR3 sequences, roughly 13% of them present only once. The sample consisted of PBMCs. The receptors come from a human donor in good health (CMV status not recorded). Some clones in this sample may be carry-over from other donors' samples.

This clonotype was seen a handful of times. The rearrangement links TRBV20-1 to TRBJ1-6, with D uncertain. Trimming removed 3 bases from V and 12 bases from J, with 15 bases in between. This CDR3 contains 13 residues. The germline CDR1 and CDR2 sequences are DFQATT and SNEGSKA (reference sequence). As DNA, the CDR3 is TGCAGTGCTAGGACAAGCTCGATTGGACCCCTCCACTTT. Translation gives CSARTSSIGPLHF.

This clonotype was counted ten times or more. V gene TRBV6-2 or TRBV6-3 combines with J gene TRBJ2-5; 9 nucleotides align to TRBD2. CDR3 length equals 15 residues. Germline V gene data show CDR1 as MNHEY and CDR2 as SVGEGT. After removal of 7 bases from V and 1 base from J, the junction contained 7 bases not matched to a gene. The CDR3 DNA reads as TGTGCCAGCAAGTGGGGACTAGCCCTCCAAGAGACCCAGTACTTC. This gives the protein CASKWGLALQETQYF.

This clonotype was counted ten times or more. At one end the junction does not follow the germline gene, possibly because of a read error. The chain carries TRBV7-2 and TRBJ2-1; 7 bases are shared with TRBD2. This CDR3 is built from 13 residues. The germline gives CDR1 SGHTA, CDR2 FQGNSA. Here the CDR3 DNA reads TGTGCCAGCAGCTACCGGGACTACGATGAGCAGTTCTTC. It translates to CASSYRDYDEQFF.

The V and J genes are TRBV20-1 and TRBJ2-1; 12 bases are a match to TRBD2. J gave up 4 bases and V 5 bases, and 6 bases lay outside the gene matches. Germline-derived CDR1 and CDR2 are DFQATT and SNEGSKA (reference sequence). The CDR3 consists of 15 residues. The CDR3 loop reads CSASRTSGKYNEQFF. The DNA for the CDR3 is TGCAGTGCTTCCCGGACTAGCGGGAAATACAATGAGCAGTTCTTC.

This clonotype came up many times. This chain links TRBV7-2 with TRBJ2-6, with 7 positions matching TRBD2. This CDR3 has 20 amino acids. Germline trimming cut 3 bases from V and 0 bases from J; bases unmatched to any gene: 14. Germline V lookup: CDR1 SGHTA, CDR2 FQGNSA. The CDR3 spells CASSFKQWASGSSGANVLTF. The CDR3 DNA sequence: TGTGCCAGCAGCTTTAAACAGTGGGCTAGCGGTAGCTCTGGGGCCAACGTCCTGACTTTC.

CDR3 sequence: CASSFEETIRYGYTF. As DNA, the CDR3 is TGTGCCAGCAGCTTTGAGGAAACTATCCGCTATGGCTACACCTTC. The chain is built from TRBV7-9 and TRBJ1-2; D not certain. In germline, CDR1 is SEHNR, CDR2 FQNEAQ (reference sequence). The CDR3 runs 15 residues. Between the trimmed V and J ends, which lost 3 bases and 4 bases, there was a span of 15 bases. The complete variable domain, with remaining parts taken from reference TRBV7-9 and TRBJ1-2, reads DTGVSQNPRHKITKRGQNVTFRCDPISEHNRLYWYRQTLGQGPEFLTYFQNEAQLEKSRLLSDRFSAERPKGSFSTLEIQRTEQGDSAMYLCASSFEETIRYGYTFGSGTRLTVV.

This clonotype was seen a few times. The CDR3 here is CASSQRGTGTQETQYF. The CDR3 DNA reads TGTGCCAGCAGTCAAAGGGGCACGGGAACCCAAGAGACCCAGTACTTC. The chain couples TRBV28 to TRBJ2-5, with D possibly called TRBD1 or TRBD2 (5 bases each). Trimming cost V 5 bases and J 1 base, with 17 bases left between them. Germline V gives CDR1 MDHEN, CDR2 SYDVKM. This CDR3 is 16 amino acids long.

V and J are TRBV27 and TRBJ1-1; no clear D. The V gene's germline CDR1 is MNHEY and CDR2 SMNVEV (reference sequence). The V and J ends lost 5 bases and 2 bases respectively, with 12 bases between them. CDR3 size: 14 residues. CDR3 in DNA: TGTGCCAGCAGTGCCCGAGGGATTAACACTGAAGCTTTCTTT. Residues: CASSARGINTEAFF.

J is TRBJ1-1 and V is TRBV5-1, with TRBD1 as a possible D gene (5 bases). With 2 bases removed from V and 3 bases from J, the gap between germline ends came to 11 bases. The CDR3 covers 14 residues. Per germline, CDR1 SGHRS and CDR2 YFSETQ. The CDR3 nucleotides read TGCGCCAGCAGCTTTCGTCAGGGCGACACTGAAGCTTTCTTT. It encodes CASSFRQGDTEAFF.

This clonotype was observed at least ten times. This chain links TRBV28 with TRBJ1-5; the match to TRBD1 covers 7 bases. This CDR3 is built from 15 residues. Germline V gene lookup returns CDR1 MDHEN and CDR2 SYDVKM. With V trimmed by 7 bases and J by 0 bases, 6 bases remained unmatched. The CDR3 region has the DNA TGTGCCAGCATCTGGGGGACAGATAGCAATCAGCCCCAGCATTTT. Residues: CASIWGTDSNQPQHF.

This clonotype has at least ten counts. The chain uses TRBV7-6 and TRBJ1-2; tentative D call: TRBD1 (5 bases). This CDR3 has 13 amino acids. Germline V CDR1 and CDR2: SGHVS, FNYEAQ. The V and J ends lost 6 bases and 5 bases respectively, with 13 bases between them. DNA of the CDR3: TGTGCCAGCAGTACTGACAGCGTTTATGGCTACACCTTC. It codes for CASSTDSVYGYTF.

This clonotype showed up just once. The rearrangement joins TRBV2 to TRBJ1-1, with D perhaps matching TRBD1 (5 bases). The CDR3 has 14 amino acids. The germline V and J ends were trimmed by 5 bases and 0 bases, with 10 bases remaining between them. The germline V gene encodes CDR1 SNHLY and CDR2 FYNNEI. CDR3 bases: TGTGCCAGCAGTCCCCAGGGCATGAACACTGAAGCTTTCTTT. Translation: CASSPQGMNTEAFF.

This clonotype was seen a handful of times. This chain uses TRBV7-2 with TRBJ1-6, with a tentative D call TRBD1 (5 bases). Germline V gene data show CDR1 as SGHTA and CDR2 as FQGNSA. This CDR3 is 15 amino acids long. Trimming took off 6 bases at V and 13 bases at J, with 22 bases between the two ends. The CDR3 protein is CASSPMGGTAFPLHF. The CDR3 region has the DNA TGTGCCAGCAGTCCTATGGGGGGGACGGCTTTTCCCCTCCACTTT.

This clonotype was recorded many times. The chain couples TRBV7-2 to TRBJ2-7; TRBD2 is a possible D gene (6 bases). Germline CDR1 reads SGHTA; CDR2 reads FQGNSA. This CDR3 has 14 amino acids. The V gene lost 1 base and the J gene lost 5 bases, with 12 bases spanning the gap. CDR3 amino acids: CASSLVGGSHEQYF. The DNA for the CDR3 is TGTGCCAGCAGCTTAGTCGGGGGAAGCCACGAGCAGTACTTC.

DNA of the CDR3: TGTGCCAGCAGTCTTTTCACAGGGTCGGGCTATGGCTACACCTTC. Translating it yields CASSLFTGSGYGYTF. V gene TRBV12-3 or TRBV12-4 combines with J gene TRBJ1-2; possibly TRBD1 for D (6 bases). The CDR3 is made up of 15 amino acids. V gave up 5 bases and J gave up 4 bases, with 17 bases separating them.

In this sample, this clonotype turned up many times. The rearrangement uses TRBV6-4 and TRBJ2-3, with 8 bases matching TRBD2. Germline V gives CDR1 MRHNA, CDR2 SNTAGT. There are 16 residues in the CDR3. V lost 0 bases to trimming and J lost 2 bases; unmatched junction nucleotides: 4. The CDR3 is CASSDSGTRDTDTQYF. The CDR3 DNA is TGTGCCAGCAGTGACTCCGGGACTAGGGACACAGATACGCAGTATTTT.

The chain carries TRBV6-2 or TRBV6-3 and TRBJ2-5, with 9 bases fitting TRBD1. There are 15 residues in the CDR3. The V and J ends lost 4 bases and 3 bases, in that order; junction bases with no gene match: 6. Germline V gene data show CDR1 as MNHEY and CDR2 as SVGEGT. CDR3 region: CASSFEQGAEETQYF. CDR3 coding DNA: TGTGCCAGCAGTTTCGAACAGGGGGCTGAAGAGACCCAGTACTTC.

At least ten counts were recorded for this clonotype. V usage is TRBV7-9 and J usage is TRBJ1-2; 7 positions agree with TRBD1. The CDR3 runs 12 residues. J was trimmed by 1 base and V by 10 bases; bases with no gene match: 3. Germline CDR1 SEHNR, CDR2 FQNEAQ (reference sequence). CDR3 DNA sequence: TGTGCCACCCCAGGGGGTAACTATGGCTACACCTTC. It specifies CATPGGNYGYTF.